This T cell receptor (beta chain) was recorded in a study of T cells in Graves' hyperthyroidism and ophthalmopathy. This clonotype occurred many times. CDR1 and CDR2 (germline): SQVTM, ANQGSEA. CDR3 size: 10 residues. Trimming took 7 bases from V and 6 from J, leaving 9 bases between them. TCR beta CDR3 regions were amplified from RNA transcripts. Using the HTBI primer set, a first-round RT-PCR was run on the TCR CDR3. Using its own MiXCR run on the multiplex PCR reads, TCRdb lists one record per CDR3 protein. Found here are roughly 740,000 distinct CDR3 sequences, about 16% of them singletons; the top ten hold around 8.1%.

The source material was blood. This clonotype was obtained from a man between 18 and 29 years old with Graves' hyperthyroidism. The J gene is TRBJ1-1, the V gene TRBV29-1; TRBD1 might be the D (5 bases). The CDR3 sequence: CSGGGAEAFF. CDR3 bases: TGCAGCGGGGGGGGAGCTGAAGCTTTCTTT. Complete variable domain (other parts from reference TRBV29-1 and TRBJ1-1): SAVISQKPSRDICQRGTSLTIQCQVDSQVTMMFWYRQQPGQSLTLIATANQGSEATYESGFVIDKFPISRPNLTFSTLTVSNMSPEDSSIYLCSGGGAEAFFGQGTRLTVV.